This section outlines one TCR beta chain sequence together with its context. The record originates from a study of shared clonotypes between healthy human individuals. The data were produced by immunoSEQ multiplex PCR, yet TCRdb's version contains in-frame clones alone and is incomplete. The sample contains over 850,000 clones, more than 75% of which appear only once. Germline lookup yields CDR1 MNHEY and CDR2 SMNVEV (reference sequence). The CDR3 runs 15 residues. Trimming removed 0 bases at V and 6 bases at J, with 11 bases between. The chain couples TRBV27 to TRBJ2-2; no firm D call. The sequence was collected from a man aged 18 to 29 in good health. Some clones in this sample may be carry-over from other donors' samples. The sequencing input was memory CD4+ T cells from PBMCs. Documented subset: CD45RA-negative fraction. The CDR3 sequence is CASSLSLLFAGELFF. Written as DNA, the CDR3 is TGTGCCAGCAGTTTATCTTTACTGTTTGCCGGGGAGCTGTTTTTT.